A single sample is the source of the 13 T cell receptor beta chains below, sequenced in a study of T cell clonality in common variable immunodeficiency. Sequenced by immunoSEQ multiplex PCR; TCRdb stores in-frame clones only, minus some. This record lists 25,000 to 35,000 clones, none seen once only, and the top ten clones contain 4% to 5%. Input material: peripheral blood mononuclear cells. These TCRs come from a person aged 18 to 70 in good health.

Details on this clone: The CDR3 end lies 3 residues beyond the end of the read and is filled in from the germline J gene. The rearrangement uses TRBV7-8 and TRBJ1-2; a possible D gene is TRBD1 (6 bases). CDR3 length: 15 residues. The germline V gene encodes CDR1 SGHVS and CDR2 FQNEAQ. V gave up 5 bases and J gave up 4 bases, with 17 bases separating them. Partial CDR3 DNA: TGTGCCAGCAGCACCCGGACAGATTTACCCTATGGC. It codes for CASSTRTDLPYG. The full-length CDR3 reads as CASSTRTDLPYGYTF.

This clone was detected ten times or more. With the read ending 3 residues before the CDR3 end, the germline J gene is used to fill in that end. The rearrangement joins TRBV2 to TRBJ1-5, with 9 bases that match TRBD1. The ends lost 7 bases at V and 6 bases at J; junction bases unmatched: 7. This CDR3 is built from 14 residues. In germline, CDR1 is SNHLY, CDR2 FYNNEI. CDR3 bases read: TGTGCCAGCATGGGGACAGGGTTGGGTCAGCCC. Residues: CASMGTGLGQP. The full CDR3 protein reads CASMGTGLGQPQHF.

A word on this clone: The read stops 3 residues short of the end of the CDR3; the missing end is completed from the germline J gene. The chain is built from TRBV7-6 and TRBJ2-5; a weak D match, TRBD1 (6 bases). The germline V gene encodes CDR1 SGHVS and CDR2 FNYEAQ. This CDR3 is built from 15 residues. Trimming cost V 1 base and J 1 base, with 10 bases left between them. The CDR3 DNA, read in part, is TGTGCCAGCAGCTTAGGAGGACAGCCCCAAGAGACC. It specifies CASSLGGQPQET. The CDR3 reads in full as CASSLGGQPQETQYF. Drawing the rest from reference TRBV7-6 and TRBJ2-5, the complete variable domain is GAGVSQSPRYKVTKRGQDVALRCDPISGHVSLYWYRQALGQGPEFLTYFNYEAQQDKSGLPNDRFSAERPEGSISTLTIQRTEQRDSAMYRCASSLGGQPQETQYFGPGTRLLVL.

In its sample, this clone was seen many times. The read ends 3 residues shy of where the CDR3 ends; the end is completed using the germline J gene. The J gene is TRBJ2-4, the V gene TRBV6-4; D remains ambiguous. Per germline, CDR1 MRHNA and CDR2 SNTAGT. This CDR3 has 11 amino acids. The sequenced CDR3 bases are TGTGCCAGCAGTGTAGAGACTCTT. Translated: CASSVETL. The full CDR3 protein reads CASSVETLQYF.

This clone came up many times. The read is 3 residues too short to cover the CDR3 end, so that end is filled in from the germline J gene. The chain links TRBV2 to TRBJ2-7; TRBD1 aligns across 8 bases. This CDR3 has 15 residues. With 8 bases clipped from V and 0 bases from J, the junction kept 9 bases outside the gene matches. The germline V gene has CDR1 SNHLY and CDR2 FYNNEI. Partial CDR3 DNA: TGTGCCAGCGGATCAGGACAGGGAGTCTCCTACGAG. Protein product: CASGSGQGVSYE. The whole CDR3 region reads CASGSGQGVSYEQYF.

As concerns this clone: Coverage ceases 3 residues before the CDR3 finishes, and the germline J gene fills in the end. The J gene is TRBJ2-7, the V gene TRBV7-9, with D possibly matching TRBD2 (5 bases). Germline values: CDR1 SEHNR, CDR2 FQNEAQ (reference sequence). Trimming pared 5 bases from V and 1 base from J, leaving 6 bases between. CDR3 size: 12 residues. Incomplete CDR3 DNA: TGTGCCAGCAGCCGAGGGTCCTACGAG. It is translated as CASSRGSYE. In full, the CDR3 is CASSRGSYEQYF.

This clone was counted many times. The read halts 3 residues ahead of the CDR3 end, with the missing end drawn from the germline J gene. This chain joins TRBV19 and TRBJ1-5; D gene unclear. Germline-derived CDR1 and CDR2 are LNHDA and SQIVND (reference sequence). The CDR3 consists of 15 residues. Trimming removed 5 bases from V and 3 bases from J, with 14 bases in between. Incomplete CDR3 DNA: TGTGCCAGTAGTGACCGCGGGTATCTCAATCAGCCC. It is translated as CASSDRGYLNQP. The whole CDR3 sequence reads CASSDRGYLNQPQHF.

This clone was seen many times. The missing CDR3 end, 3 residues past where the read stops, is filled in from the germline J gene. This chain joins TRBV5-1 and TRBJ1-3, with 10 bases that match TRBD1. CDR1 is SGHRS and CDR2 is YFSETQ in the germline V gene. After removal of 3 bases from V and 8 bases from J, the junction contained 5 bases not matched to a gene. This CDR3 is built from 14 residues. CDR3 DNA, as far as it was read: TGCGCCAGCAGCTCGGGGACAGGGGAGGACACC. This codes for CASSSGTGEDT. In full, the CDR3 is CASSSGTGEDTIYF. Drawing the rest from reference TRBV5-1 and TRBJ1-3, the complete variable domain is KAGVTQTPRYLIKTRGQQVTLSCSPISGHRSVSWYQQTPGQGLQFLFEYFSETQRNKGNFPGRFSGRQFSNSRSEMNVSTLELGDSALYLCASSSGTGEDTIYFGEGSWLTVV.

This clone has a handful of counts. The read comes to an end 3 residues before the CDR3 does, leaving the germline J gene to fill in the end. This chain links TRBV7-9 with TRBJ1-2; 12 nucleotides align to TRBD1. This CDR3 is 15 amino acids long. CDR1 is SEHNR, CDR2 FQNEAQ, per germline (reference sequence). CDR3 bases read: TGTGCCAGCAGCGCGGGACAGGGGGCTCGGGAGACC. Translated, it gives CASSAGQGARET. The whole CDR3 protein is CASSAGQGARETYTF.

This clone occurred a few times. The read ends 3 residues before the CDR3 terminus; that terminus is restored from the germline J gene. V and J are TRBV7-9 and TRBJ2-2; tentatively, D is TRBD1 (5 bases). Germline loops: CDR1 SEHNR, CDR2 FQNEAQ (reference sequence). The CDR3 is 12 residues long. The germline V and J ends were trimmed by 8 bases and 4 bases, with 8 bases remaining between them. CDR3 DNA, as far as it was read: TGTGCCAGCGCCAGGGCCACCGGGGAG. This encodes CASARATGE. The whole CDR3 protein reads CASARATGELFF.

This clone was detected ten times or more. The CDR3 is cut off 3 residues early in the read; its end comes from the germline J gene. The V call is TRBV19, the J call TRBJ2-1, with 9 bases lining up with TRBD2. V dropped 5 bases and J dropped 4; count of bases not matched to a gene: 9. The germline gives CDR1 LNHDA, CDR2 SQIVND (reference sequence). There are 16 residues in the CDR3. The sequenced part of the CDR3 DNA is TGTGCCAGTAGTCCTCGGCTAGCGGGGTATTACAATGAG. Translating it yields CASSPRLAGYYNE. The whole CDR3 region reads CASSPRLAGYYNEQFF.

This clone occurred many times. The read gets to within 3 residues of the CDR3 end, and the germline J gene fills in the rest. V usage is TRBV10-1 and J usage is TRBJ2-7; maybe TRBD1 (5 bases). Per the germline V gene, CDR1 is WNHNN and CDR2 is SYGVQD (reference sequence). The V gene lost 3 bases and the J gene lost 2 bases, with 17 bases spanning the gap. This CDR3 contains 16 residues. The CDR3 protein is CASSDVGRWMTYEQYF. The part of the CDR3 DNA that was read is TGCGCCAGCAGTGATGTGGGGCGGTGGATGACCTACGAG.

This clone was counted only a few times. The read falls 3 residues short of the CDR3 end, and the missing part is taken from the germline J gene. V is TRBV7-9 and J is TRBJ1-2; D is ambiguous. The CDR3 covers 12 residues. CDR1 and CDR2 (germline): SEHNR, FQNEAQ (reference sequence). This CDR3 is CASRTGTYDYTF. The CDR3 bases that were read are TGTGCCAGCAGAACGGGTACCTACGAC.